What follows are 8 T cell receptor beta chains derived from one specimen sequenced in a study of CD8+ T cells in alopecia areata. Sequencing relied on a cDNA template that was reverse transcribed from extracted RNA. Here immunoSEQ multiplex PCR was the method, and the copy in TCRdb shows in-frame clones only, minus some. The repertoire includes about 200,000 clones, about 61% of them detected once, and around 5% sits in the top ten. The source material was CD8+ T cells sorted from blood. All receptors derive from a human donor in good health.

V usage is TRBV30 and J usage is TRBJ2-1; weak D call: TRBD2 (5 bases). Germline lookup yields CDR1 GTSNPN and CDR2 SVGIG (reference sequence). The CDR3 contains 13 residues. V lost 5 bases to trimming and J lost 8 bases, with 16 bases between them. CDR3 protein: CAWGERLVDEQFF. In DNA, the CDR3 is TGTGCCTGGGGGGAGAGATTGGTGGATGAGCAGTTCTTC.

This clone was observed a few times. The rearrangement joins TRBV7-9 to TRBJ1-2, with no clear D. Germline values: CDR1 SEHNR, CDR2 FQNEAQ (reference sequence). There are 16 residues in the CDR3. V shed 5 bases and J shed 3 bases, with 19 bases lying between them. CDR3 sequence reads: CASSHPRTGGDYGYTF. The CDR3 region has the DNA TGTGCCAGCAGCCACCCCCGGACGGGCGGCGACTATGGCTACACCTTC.

Comment on this clone: Different DNA sequences within this sample yield the same CDR3. This rearrangement joins TRBV29-1 to TRBJ1-1; D gene unclear. Looked up from germline, CDR1 is SQVTM and CDR2 is ANQGSEA. The CDR3 is 13 residues long. Trimming took off 3 bases at V and 0 bases at J, with 8 bases between the two ends. The CDR3 coding sequence is TGCAGCGTTGAGGCAGGAATGAACACTGAAGCTTTCTTT. The encoded protein is CSVEAGMNTEAFF. Full variable domain (outside the CDR3, taken from reference TRBV29-1 and TRBJ1-1): SAVISQKPSRDICQRGTSLTIQCQVDSQVTMMFWYRQQPGQSLTLIATANQGSEATYESGFVIDKFPISRPNLTFSTLTVSNMSPEDSSIYLCSVEAGMNTEAFFGQGTRLTVV.

The chain uses TRBV5-6 and TRBJ2-7; possible D gene TRBD1, 5 bases. This CDR3 comprises 13 residues. CDR1 is SGHDT, CDR2 YYEEEE, per germline. The V end was cut by 8 bases, the J end by 0 bases, with 12 bases between. Written as DNA, the CDR3 is TGTGCCAGTAAGGGGATGGTCTCCTACGAGCAGTACTTC. Translation: CASKGMVSYEQYF.

Here the CDR3 DNA reads TGTGCCAGCAGTGAGACTAGCGGAACCTACGAGCAGTACTTC. Amino acids: CASSETSGTYEQYF. The chain recombines TRBV2 with TRBJ2-7; 9 nucleotides line up with TRBD2. The CDR3 is 14 residues long. Per germline, CDR1 SNHLY and CDR2 FYNNEI. J lost 2 bases, V lost 3 bases, and 2 bases had no gene match.

V is TRBV19 and J is TRBJ1-5, with D possibly TRBD1 on 5 matching bases. Trimming pared 4 bases from V and 6 bases from J, leaving 19 bases between. Germline V gene lookup returns CDR1 LNHDA and CDR2 SQIVND (reference sequence). This CDR3 is built from 16 residues. The CDR3 nucleotides read TGTGCCAGTAGTACCTTCGGGACGGGATCCGTTCAGCCCCAGCATTTT. Encoded protein: CASSTFGTGSVQPQHF.

The chain employs TRBV13 and TRBJ2-7; 13 bases fit TRBD2. Germline V CDR1 and CDR2: PRHDT, FYEKMQ (reference sequence). V dropped 2 bases and J dropped 9; count of bases not matched to a gene: 7. The CDR3 has 15 residues. The CDR3 bases are TGTGCCAGCAGCTTAAAGGGACTAGCGGGGTCGGTGCAGTACTTC. This sequence encodes CASSLKGLAGSVQYF. The variable domain in full, completed from reference TRBV13 and TRBJ2-7, reads AAGVIQSPRHLIKEKRETATLKCYPIPRHDTVYWYQQGPGQDPQFLISFYEKMQSDKGSIPDRFSAQQFSDYHSELNMSSLELGDSALYFCASSLKGLAGSVQYFGPGTRLTVT.

Turning to this clone: Other DNA sequences of this sample code for an identical CDR3. The rearrangement uses TRBV6-5 and TRBJ2-1, with no clear D. V lost 0 bases, J lost 8 bases, and 2 bases lay in between. The germline V gene encodes CDR1 MNHEY and CDR2 SVGAGI. This CDR3 comprises 11 residues. In DNA, the CDR3 is TGTGCCAGCAGTTACTCTGATGAGCAGTTCTTC. As protein: CASSYSDEQFF.